Each of the 30 T cell receptor beta chains below was sequenced from the same sample in a study of blood T cell dynamics during melanoma immunotherapy. Described time point: pre-treatment baseline. The protocol was immunoSEQ multiplex PCR, while the TCRdb copy is restricted to in-frame clones and leaves out a portion. The sample consists of some 5,900 clones, 88% of them appearing once. The sequencing here drew on blood, taken from a patient treated with checkpoint blockade. These receptors were taken from a human donor with melanoma.

The chain couples TRBV30 to TRBJ2-2; 7 nucleotides align to TRBD1. The junction had 10 bases not matched to a gene; V was cut back by 2 bases and J by 7 bases. The CDR3 totals 15 residues. Germline V gene sequence: CDR1 GTSNPN, CDR2 SVGIG (reference sequence). The CDR3 DNA reads as TGTGCCTGGAGTAGTACGGACAGGACGGTCGGGGAGCTGTTTTTT. It translates to CAWSSTDRTVGELFF. The whole variable domain, remainder taken from reference TRBV30 and TRBJ2-2, is SQTIHQWPATLVQPVGSPLSLECTVEGTSNPNLYWYRQAAGRGLQLLFYSVGIGQISSEVPQNLSASRPQDRQFILSSKKLLLSDSGFYLCAWSSTDRTVGELFFGEGSRLTVL.

This clone occurred once. This chain uses TRBV30 with TRBJ2-7; 9 bases are shared with TRBD1. Germline assignment: CDR1 GTSNPN and CDR2 SVGIG (reference sequence). This CDR3 comprises 14 residues. V lost 5 bases and J lost 2; bases outside the gene matches: 7. The CDR3 sequence: CAWLSGQGPYEQYF. CDR3 DNA: TGTGCCTGGTTATCCGGACAGGGGCCCTACGAGCAGTACTTC.

This sequence joins TRBV5-6 and TRBJ2-5; TRBD1 agrees at 8 bases. The CDR3 loop spans 15 amino acids. V dropped 3 bases and J dropped 5; count of bases not matched to a gene: 9. Germline V lookup: CDR1 SGHDT, CDR2 YYEEEE. CDR3 loop: CASSWRTGIGETQYF. CDR3 DNA: TGTGCCAGCAGCTGGCGGACAGGGATCGGGGAGACCCAGTACTTC. Looking up the rest from reference TRBV5-6 and TRBJ2-5 gives the full variable domain: DAGVTQSPTHLIKTRGQQVTLRCSPKSGHDTVSWYQQALGQGPQFIFQYYEEEERQRGNFPDRFSGHQFPNYSSELNVNALLLGDSALYLCASSWRTGIGETQYFGPGTRLLVL.

CDR3 region: CASSRDATRGEAFF. The CDR3 DNA reads as TGTGCCAGCAGTCGGGACGCCACAAGGGGTGAAGCTTTCTTT. This chain joins TRBV6-5 and TRBJ1-1, with D maybe TRBD1 (5 bases). Germline-derived CDR1 and CDR2 are MNHEY and SVGAGI. This CDR3 contains 14 residues. The germline V and J ends were trimmed by 5 bases and 7 bases, with 17 bases remaining between them.

This clone appeared once. V usage is TRBV4-3 and J usage is TRBJ1-4; D call uncertain. The V end lost 0 bases, the J end lost 4 bases, and 12 bases lay between the germline ends. This CDR3 is built from 16 residues. Germline loops: CDR1 LGHNA, CDR2 YSLEER. CDR3 coding DNA: TGCGCCAGCAGCCAAGAACTTTCGGCAGTTAATGAAAAACTGTTTTTT. This encodes CASSQELSAVNEKLFF.

The V and J genes are TRBV27 and TRBJ1-1, with D uncertain. Between the trimmed V and J ends, which lost 2 bases and 2 bases, there was a span of 9 bases. The germline V gene has CDR1 MNHEY and CDR2 SMNVEV (reference sequence). The length of the CDR3 is 14 residues. CDR3 bases: TGTGCCAGCAGTTTACTTGACCATAACACTGAAGCTTTCTTT. Translation gives CASSLLDHNTEAFF.

The chain links TRBV7-2 to TRBJ1-2, with a tentative D call TRBD1 (5 bases). This CDR3 has 14 amino acids. V was shortened by 5 bases and J by 6 bases, with 16 bases between the two germline ends. Germline CDR1 reads SGHTA; CDR2 reads FQGNSA. The CDR3 coding sequence is TGTGCCAGCAGCCCTGGACCGGGGCACCATGGCTACACCTTC. Residues: CASSPGPGHHGYTF.

Only a few counts were recorded for this clone. The gene calls are TRBV7-3 and TRBJ1-2, with TRBD1 matching 10 bases. CDR3 size: 16 residues. J gave up 7 bases and V 4 bases, and 12 bases lay outside the gene matches. Germline lookup yields CDR1 SGHTA and CDR2 FQGTGA. The CDR3 DNA follows: TGTGCCAGCAGCTCTACCGGGACAGGGGCCAAAGGTGGCTACACCTTC. Residues: CASSSTGTGAKGGYTF. Full variable domain (remainder filled in from reference TRBV7-3 and TRBJ1-2): GAGVSQTPSNKVTEKGKYVELRCDPISGHTALYWYRQSLGQGPEFLIYFQGTGAADDSGLPNDRFFAVRPEGSVSTLKIQRTERGDSAVYLCASSSTGTGAKGGYTFGSGTRLTVV.

The J gene is TRBJ1-1, the V gene TRBV5-1, with 7 bases matching TRBD1. Germline CDR1 is SGHRS and CDR2 is YFSETQ. This CDR3 region has 16 residues. The trim removed 4 bases at V and 1 base at J, leaving 10 bases unmatched. The CDR3 reads CASSPNRGTTNTEAFF. CDR3 nucleotides: TGCGCCAGCAGCCCTAACAGGGGAACTACGAACACTGAAGCTTTCTTT.

The V gene is TRBV19, the J gene TRBJ2-2; 9 nucleotides align to TRBD1. Germline assignment: CDR1 LNHDA and CDR2 SQIVND (reference sequence). The CDR3 has 15 residues. After removal of 6 bases from V and 7 bases from J, the junction contained 9 bases not matched to a gene. CDR3 loop: CASSLQQGAGGELFF. CDR3 sequence (DNA): TGTGCCAGTAGCCTACAACAGGGGGCCGGCGGGGAGCTGTTTTTT. Supplemented by reference TRBV19 and TRBJ2-2, the full variable domain reads DGGITQSPKYLFRKEGQNVTLSCEQNLNHDAMYWYRQDPGQGLRLIYYSQIVNDFQKGDIAEGYSVSREKKESFPLTVTSAQKNPTAFYLCASSLQQGAGGELFFGEGSRLTVL.

The table lists this clone with a count of one. The rearrangement uses TRBV30 and TRBJ1-5; D unresolved. Germline V lookup: CDR1 GTSNPN, CDR2 SVGIG (reference sequence). V was cut by 7 bases and J by 0 bases, with 10 bases left in between. This CDR3 spans 13 amino acids. The CDR3 nucleotides are TGTGCCTCTCGGGAATATAGCAATCAGCCCCAGCATTTT. It translates to CASREYSNQPQHF.

V usage is TRBV19 and J usage is TRBJ1-2; 7 bases fit TRBD1. The trim removed 7 bases at V and 4 bases at J, leaving 15 bases unmatched. The CDR3 has 16 amino acids. CDR1 is LNHDA, CDR2 SQIVND, per germline (reference sequence). The CDR3 coding sequence is TGTGCCAGTATTGGAATATCGCCGGGACAGACCTATGGCTACACCTTC. Amino acids: CASIGISPGQTYGYTF.

V gene TRBV6-5 combines with J gene TRBJ1-3; 8 nucleotides agree with TRBD1. The ends lost 6 bases at V and 4 bases at J; junction bases unmatched: 5. The CDR3 is made up of 14 amino acids. The germline V gene encodes CDR1 MNHEY and CDR2 SVGAGI. CDR3 DNA sequence: TGTGCCAGCAGAAGCGGGACAGGCGGAAACACCATATATTTT. Translation gives CASRSGTGGNTIYF.

The chain links TRBV5-4 to TRBJ1-4; TRBD1 matches 9 bases. V lost 4 bases, J lost 2 bases, and 6 bases stayed unmatched. The CDR3 has 16 residues. CDR1 and CDR2 (germline): SGHNT, YYREEE (reference sequence). This CDR3 reads CASSMDRGATNEKLFF. For the CDR3, the DNA is TGTGCCAGCAGCATGGACAGGGGTGCCACTAATGAAAAACTGTTTTTT.

The chain has TRBV7-2 and TRBJ1-3, with D unclear. V was shortened by 5 bases and J by 0 bases, with 14 bases between the two germline ends. Germline CDR1 reads SGHTA; CDR2 reads FQGNSA. The CDR3 is 16 residues long. In DNA, the CDR3 is TGTGCCAGCAGCGCCCGACAACTCAGCTCTGGAAACACCATATATTTT. It yields the protein CASSARQLSSGNTIYF.

This clone is a singleton in its sample. The genes are TRBV19 and TRBJ2-7; D might be TRBD1 (6 bases). Germline CDR1 and CDR2: LNHDA and SQIVND (reference sequence). Deletions cut 6 bases from V and 0 bases from J, with 18 bases between. The CDR3 loop spans 16 amino acids. The CDR3 DNA reads TGTGCCAGTAGCGGTTCTTTGGGGGCACTCTCCTACGAGCAGTACTTC. It is translated as CASSGSLGALSYEQYF.

The rearrangement uses TRBV5-1 and TRBJ2-7, with TRBD2 matching 13 bases. Unmatched junction bases numbered 6, after V lost 5 bases and J lost 1 base. This CDR3 is 16 amino acids long. Germline CDR1 SGHRS, CDR2 YFSETQ. The CDR3 DNA reads as TGCGCCAGCAGGAGGACTAGCGGGGGAGTTTCCTACGAGCAGTACTTC. As protein: CASRRTSGGVSYEQYF.

This chain links TRBV5-6 with TRBJ1-2; tentatively, D is TRBD1 (6 bases). V was clipped by 4 bases and J by 6 bases, with 10 bases between them. This CDR3 is 12 amino acids long. CDR1 and CDR2 (germline): SGHDT, YYEEEE. In nucleotides, the CDR3 is TGTGCCAGCAGCAGGGGGGCGGATGGCTACACCTTC. It specifies CASSRGADGYTF.

The chain carries TRBV4-3 and TRBJ1-3; D gene uncertain. Per germline, CDR1 LGHNA and CDR2 YSLEER. The CDR3 is made up of 13 amino acids. V lost 2 bases to trimming and J lost 8 bases, with 10 bases between them. CDR3 in amino acids: CASSQSLRDTIYF. The CDR3 DNA reads TGCGCCAGCAGCCAAAGTCTACGGGACACCATATATTTT.

V and J are TRBV19 and TRBJ2-1, with TRBD2 matching 11 bases. CDR3 length: 14 amino acids. Germline V gene lookup returns CDR1 LNHDA and CDR2 SQIVND (reference sequence). With 6 bases clipped from V and 9 bases from J, the junction kept 7 bases outside the gene matches. The CDR3 region is CASSLAGGSPEQFF. The CDR3 nucleotides are TGTGCCAGTAGCCTAGCGGGGGGTTCACCTGAGCAGTTCTTC. Full variable domain (outside the CDR3, taken from reference TRBV19 and TRBJ2-1): DGGITQSPKYLFRKEGQNVTLSCEQNLNHDAMYWYRQDPGQGLRLIYYSQIVNDFQKGDIAEGYSVSREKKESFPLTVTSAQKNPTAFYLCASSLAGGSPEQFFGPGTRLTVL.

The V gene is TRBV6-1, the J gene TRBJ1-2; 10 bases line up with TRBD1. CDR1 is MNHNS, CDR2 SASEGT, per germline. The CDR3 length is 14 residues. Trimming cost V 4 bases and J 6 bases; bases outside gene matches: 5. The CDR3 sequence is CASSVGQGWDGYTF. CDR3 in DNA: TGTGCCAGCAGTGTGGGACAGGGGTGGGATGGCTACACCTTC.

V gene TRBV27 combines with J gene TRBJ2-1; 9 bases align to TRBD1. V gave up 6 bases and J gave up 3 bases; unmatched junction bases: 12. This CDR3 is built from 17 residues. Germline loops: CDR1 MNHEY, CDR2 SMNVEV (reference sequence). CDR3 region: CASSYSPPGQGYNEQFF. CDR3 nucleotides: TGTGCCAGCAGCTACTCGCCCCCGGGACAGGGCTACAATGAGCAGTTCTTC.

The V call is TRBV5-1, the J call TRBJ2-3; 9 positions agree with TRBD2. This CDR3 comprises 17 residues. CDR1 is SGHRS, CDR2 YFSETQ, per germline. The junction had 5 bases not matched to a gene; V was cut back by 0 bases and J by 0 bases. CDR3 sequence: CASSLALAGLSTDTQYF. CDR3 bases: TGCGCCAGCAGCTTGGCCCTAGCGGGGCTAAGCACAGATACGCAGTATTTT.

The genes are TRBV9 and TRBJ2-1; 9 bases align to TRBD2. Looked up from germline, CDR1 is SGDLS and CDR2 is YYNGEE. The CDR3 covers 16 residues. V lost 3 bases, J lost 2 bases, and 6 bases stayed unmatched. CDR3: CASSAERGGAYNEQFF. The CDR3 DNA sequence: TGTGCCAGCAGCGCAGAACGCGGGGGGGCCTACAATGAGCAGTTCTTC.

This clone was counted between two and nine times. The chain links TRBV6-1 to TRBJ2-6; the D gene is possibly TRBD2 (6 bases). The CDR3 consists of 14 residues. Germline V gene data show CDR1 as MNHNS and CDR2 as SASEGT. Trimming shortened V by 3 bases and J by 3 bases, and 6 bases separated the two germline ends. The CDR3 protein is CASSDGGGANVLTF. CDR3 sequence (DNA): TGTGCCAGCAGTGACGGGGGTGGGGCCAACGTCCTGACTTTC.

The chain links TRBV6-1 to TRBJ2-6; D is undetermined. V was trimmed by 1 base and J by 0 bases, leaving 4 bases between them. This CDR3 region has 15 residues. CDR1 and CDR2 from the germline V gene are MNHNS and SASEGT. DNA of the CDR3: TGTGCCAGCAGTGAAGGGAGCTCTGGGGCCAACGTCCTGACTTTC. Translating it yields CASSEGSSGANVLTF.

V gene TRBV29-1 combines with J gene TRBJ1-2, with 11 bases identical to TRBD1. Trimming cost V 6 bases and J 8 bases; bases outside gene matches: 8. The CDR3 sequence is 13 residues long. Germline V gene data show CDR1 as SQVTM and CDR2 as ANQGSEA. CDR3 sequence (DNA): TGCAGCGTCCGGACAGGGGGCGCGGACGGCTACACCTTC. This gives the protein CSVRTGGADGYTF.

The chain has TRBV20-1 and TRBJ1-2; D uncertain. The CDR3 runs to 11 residues. Germline V gives CDR1 DFQATT, CDR2 SNEGSKA (reference sequence). Between the trimmed V and J ends, which lost 5 bases and 2 bases, there was a span of 6 bases. The CDR3 region is CSAAGNYGYTF. In nucleotides, the CDR3 is TGCAGTGCTGCCGGGAACTATGGCTACACCTTC.

This chain joins TRBV6-5 and TRBJ1-5, with TRBD1 matching 9 bases. CDR3 length: 14 amino acids. The ends lost 6 bases at V and 8 bases at J; junction bases unmatched: 8. Germline loops: CDR1 MNHEY, CDR2 SVGAGI. The CDR3 is CASSPGTGREPQHF. The CDR3 DNA follows: TGTGCCAGCAGCCCCGGGACAGGGAGGGAGCCCCAGCATTTT.

V usage is TRBV2 and J usage is TRBJ2-1; tentative D call: TRBD2 (6 bases). The CDR3 length is 15 residues. The V gene's germline CDR1 is SNHLY and CDR2 FYNNEI. Trimming pared 9 bases from V and 4 bases from J, leaving 19 bases between. The CDR3 protein is CARGLGEEGYNEQFF. The CDR3 nucleotides are TGTGCCAGGGGGCTGGGGGAGGAGGGATACAATGAGCAGTTCTTC.